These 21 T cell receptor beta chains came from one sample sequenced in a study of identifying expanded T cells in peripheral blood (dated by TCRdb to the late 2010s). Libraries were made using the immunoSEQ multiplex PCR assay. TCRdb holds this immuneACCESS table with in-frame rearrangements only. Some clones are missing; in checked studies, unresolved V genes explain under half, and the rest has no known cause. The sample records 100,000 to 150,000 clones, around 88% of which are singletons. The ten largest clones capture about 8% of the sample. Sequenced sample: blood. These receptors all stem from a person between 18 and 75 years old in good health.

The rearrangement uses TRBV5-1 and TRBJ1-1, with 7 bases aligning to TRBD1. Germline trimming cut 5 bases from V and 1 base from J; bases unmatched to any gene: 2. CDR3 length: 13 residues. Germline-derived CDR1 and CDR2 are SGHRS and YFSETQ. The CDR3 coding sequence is TGCGCCAGCAGACGGGACAGGAACACTGAAGCTTTCTTT. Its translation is CASRRDRNTEAFF.

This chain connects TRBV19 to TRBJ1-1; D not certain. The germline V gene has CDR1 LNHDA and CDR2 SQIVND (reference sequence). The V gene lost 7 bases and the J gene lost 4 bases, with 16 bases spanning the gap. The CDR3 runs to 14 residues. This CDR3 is CASKEGSDRTEAFF. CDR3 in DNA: TGTGCCAGTAAGGAGGGTAGTGATCGCACTGAAGCTTTCTTT.

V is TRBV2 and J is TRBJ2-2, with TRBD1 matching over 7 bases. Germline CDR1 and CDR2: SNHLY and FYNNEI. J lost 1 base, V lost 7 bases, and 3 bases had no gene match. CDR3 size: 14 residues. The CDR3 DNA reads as TGTGCCAGCAAGGGACAGAGGAACACCGGGGAGCTGTTTTTT. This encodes CASKGQRNTGELFF.

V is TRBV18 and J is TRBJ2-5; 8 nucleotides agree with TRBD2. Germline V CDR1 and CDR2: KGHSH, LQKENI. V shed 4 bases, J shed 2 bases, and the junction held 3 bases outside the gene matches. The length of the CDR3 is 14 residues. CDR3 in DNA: TGTGCCAGCTCACGGATAGCGGGACAAGAGACCCAGTACTTC. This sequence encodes CASSRIAGQETQYF.

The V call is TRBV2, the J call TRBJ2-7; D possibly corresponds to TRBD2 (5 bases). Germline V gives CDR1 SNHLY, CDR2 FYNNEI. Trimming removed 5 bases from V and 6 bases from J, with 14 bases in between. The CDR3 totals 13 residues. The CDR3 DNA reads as TGTGCCAGCAGTACAAACGAGGGTTTCGAGCAGTACTTC. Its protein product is CASSTNEGFEQYF.

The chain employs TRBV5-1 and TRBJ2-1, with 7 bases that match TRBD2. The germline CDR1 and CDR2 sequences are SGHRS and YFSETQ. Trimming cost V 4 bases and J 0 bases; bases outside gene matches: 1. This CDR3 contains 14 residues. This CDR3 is CASSPGGSYNEQFF. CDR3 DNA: TGCGCCAGCAGCCCGGGGGGCTCCTACAATGAGCAGTTCTTC.

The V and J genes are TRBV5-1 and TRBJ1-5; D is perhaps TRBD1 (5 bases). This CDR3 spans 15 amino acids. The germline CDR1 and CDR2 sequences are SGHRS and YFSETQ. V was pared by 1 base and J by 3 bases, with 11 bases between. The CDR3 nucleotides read TGCGCCAGCAGCTTGACCAGGGTCTCCAATCAGCCCCAGCATTTT. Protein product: CASSLTRVSNQPQHF. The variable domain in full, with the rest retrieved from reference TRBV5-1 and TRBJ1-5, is KAGVTQTPRYLIKTRGQQVTLSCSPISGHRSVSWYQQTPGQGLQFLFEYFSETQRNKGNFPGRFSGRQFSNSRSEMNVSTLELGDSALYLCASSLTRVSNQPQHFGDGTRLSIL.

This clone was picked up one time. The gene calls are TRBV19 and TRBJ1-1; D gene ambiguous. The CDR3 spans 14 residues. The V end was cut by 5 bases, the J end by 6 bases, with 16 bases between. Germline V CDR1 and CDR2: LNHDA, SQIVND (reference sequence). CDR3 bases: TGTGCCAGTAGTTCGGACCCCTCAGAAGCTGAAGCTTTCTTT. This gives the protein CASSSDPSEAEAFF.

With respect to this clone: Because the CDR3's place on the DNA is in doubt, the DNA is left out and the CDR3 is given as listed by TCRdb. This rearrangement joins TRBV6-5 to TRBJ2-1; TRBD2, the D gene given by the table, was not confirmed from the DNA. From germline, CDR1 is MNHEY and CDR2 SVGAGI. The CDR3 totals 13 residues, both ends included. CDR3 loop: CASSSSLGDEQFF.

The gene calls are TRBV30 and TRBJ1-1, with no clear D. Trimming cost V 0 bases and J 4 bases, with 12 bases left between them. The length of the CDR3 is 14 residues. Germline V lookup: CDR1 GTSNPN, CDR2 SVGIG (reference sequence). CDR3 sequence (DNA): TGTGCCTGGAGTGTATATGGGTTGGTCACTGAAGCTTTCTTT. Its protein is CAWSVYGLVTEAFF. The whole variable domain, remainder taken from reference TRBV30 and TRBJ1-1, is SQTIHQWPATLVQPVGSPLSLECTVEGTSNPNLYWYRQAAGRGLQLLFYSVGIGQISSEVPQNLSASRPQDRQFILSSKKLLLSDSGFYLCAWSVYGLVTEAFFGQGTRLTVV.

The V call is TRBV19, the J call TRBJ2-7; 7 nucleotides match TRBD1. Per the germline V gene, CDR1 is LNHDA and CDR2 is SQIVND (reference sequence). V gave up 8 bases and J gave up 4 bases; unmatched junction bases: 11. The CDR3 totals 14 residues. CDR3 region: CASSPPTGRYEQYF. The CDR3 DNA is TGTGCCAGTTCCCCCCCGACAGGGCGGTACGAGCAGTACTTC.

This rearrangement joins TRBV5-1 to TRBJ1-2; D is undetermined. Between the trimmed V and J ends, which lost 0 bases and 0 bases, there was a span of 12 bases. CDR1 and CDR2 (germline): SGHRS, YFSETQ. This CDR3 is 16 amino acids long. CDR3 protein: CASSLDVSFANYGYTF. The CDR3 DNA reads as TGCGCCAGCAGCTTGGATGTGTCTTTCGCTAACTATGGCTACACCTTC.

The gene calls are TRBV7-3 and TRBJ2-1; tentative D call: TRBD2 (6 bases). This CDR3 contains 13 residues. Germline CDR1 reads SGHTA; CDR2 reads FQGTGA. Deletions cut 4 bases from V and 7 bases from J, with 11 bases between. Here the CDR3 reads CASSSRGRNEQFF. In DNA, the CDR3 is TGTGCCAGCAGCTCCCGGGGGAGAAATGAGCAGTTCTTC.

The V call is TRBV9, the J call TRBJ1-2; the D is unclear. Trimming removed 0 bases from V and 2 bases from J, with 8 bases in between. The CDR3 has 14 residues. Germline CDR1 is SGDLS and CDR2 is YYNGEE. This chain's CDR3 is CASSVGRLNYGYTF. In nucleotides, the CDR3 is TGTGCCAGCAGCGTAGGACGTCTAAACTATGGCTACACCTTC.

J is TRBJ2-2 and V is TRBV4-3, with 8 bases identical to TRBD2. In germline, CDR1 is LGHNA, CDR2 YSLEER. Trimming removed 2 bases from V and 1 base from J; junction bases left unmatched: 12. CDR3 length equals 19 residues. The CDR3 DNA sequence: TGCGCCAGCAGCCAACTTACAAGGTGGCTAGCGGGGAACACCGGGGAGCTGTTTTTT. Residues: CASSQLTRWLAGNTGELFF.

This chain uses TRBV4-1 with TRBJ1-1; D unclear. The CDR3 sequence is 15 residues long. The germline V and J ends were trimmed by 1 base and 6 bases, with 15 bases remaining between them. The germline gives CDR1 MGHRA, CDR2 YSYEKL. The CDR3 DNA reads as TGCGCCAGCAGCCAAGTAGAACAGAGTCCCTCTGAAGCTTTCTTT. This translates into CASSQVEQSPSEAFF.

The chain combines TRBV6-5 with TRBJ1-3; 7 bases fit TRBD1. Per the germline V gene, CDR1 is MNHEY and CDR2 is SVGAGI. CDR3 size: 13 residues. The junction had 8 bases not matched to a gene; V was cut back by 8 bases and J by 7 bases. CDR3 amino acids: CASGGGNRNTIYF. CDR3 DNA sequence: TGTGCCAGCGGAGGGGGCAATAGGAACACCATATATTTT.

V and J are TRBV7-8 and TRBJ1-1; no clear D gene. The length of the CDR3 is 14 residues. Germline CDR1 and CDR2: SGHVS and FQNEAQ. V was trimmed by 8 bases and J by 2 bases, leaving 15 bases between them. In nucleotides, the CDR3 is TGTGCCAGCCTCCAGGCGGCAGCAAACACTGAAGCTTTCTTT. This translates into CASLQAAANTEAFF.

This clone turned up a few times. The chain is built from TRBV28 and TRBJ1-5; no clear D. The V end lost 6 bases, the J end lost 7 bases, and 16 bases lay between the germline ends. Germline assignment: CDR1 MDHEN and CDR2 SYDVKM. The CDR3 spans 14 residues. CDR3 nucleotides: TGTGCCAGCAGCCCCCAAGAGGGATACCAGCCCCAGCATTTT. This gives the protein CASSPQEGYQPQHF.

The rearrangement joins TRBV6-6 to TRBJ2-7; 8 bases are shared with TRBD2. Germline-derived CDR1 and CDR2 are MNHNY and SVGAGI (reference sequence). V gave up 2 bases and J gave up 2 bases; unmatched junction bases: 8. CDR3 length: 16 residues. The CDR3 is CASSYSRLARTYEQYF. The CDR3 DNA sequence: TGTGCCAGCAGTTACAGTCGACTAGCGCGGACCTACGAGCAGTACTTC.

The CDR3, as DNA: TGTGCCAACAGGTGGACAGGGGGCTACGAGCAGTACTTC. The encoded protein is CANRWTGGYEQYF. The chain employs TRBV6-1 and TRBJ2-7, with 10 nucleotides matching TRBD1. Losses at the gene ends were 10 bases for V and 3 bases for J; bases not matched to a gene: 6. The CDR3 loop spans 13 amino acids. Germline loops: CDR1 MNHNS, CDR2 SASEGT.